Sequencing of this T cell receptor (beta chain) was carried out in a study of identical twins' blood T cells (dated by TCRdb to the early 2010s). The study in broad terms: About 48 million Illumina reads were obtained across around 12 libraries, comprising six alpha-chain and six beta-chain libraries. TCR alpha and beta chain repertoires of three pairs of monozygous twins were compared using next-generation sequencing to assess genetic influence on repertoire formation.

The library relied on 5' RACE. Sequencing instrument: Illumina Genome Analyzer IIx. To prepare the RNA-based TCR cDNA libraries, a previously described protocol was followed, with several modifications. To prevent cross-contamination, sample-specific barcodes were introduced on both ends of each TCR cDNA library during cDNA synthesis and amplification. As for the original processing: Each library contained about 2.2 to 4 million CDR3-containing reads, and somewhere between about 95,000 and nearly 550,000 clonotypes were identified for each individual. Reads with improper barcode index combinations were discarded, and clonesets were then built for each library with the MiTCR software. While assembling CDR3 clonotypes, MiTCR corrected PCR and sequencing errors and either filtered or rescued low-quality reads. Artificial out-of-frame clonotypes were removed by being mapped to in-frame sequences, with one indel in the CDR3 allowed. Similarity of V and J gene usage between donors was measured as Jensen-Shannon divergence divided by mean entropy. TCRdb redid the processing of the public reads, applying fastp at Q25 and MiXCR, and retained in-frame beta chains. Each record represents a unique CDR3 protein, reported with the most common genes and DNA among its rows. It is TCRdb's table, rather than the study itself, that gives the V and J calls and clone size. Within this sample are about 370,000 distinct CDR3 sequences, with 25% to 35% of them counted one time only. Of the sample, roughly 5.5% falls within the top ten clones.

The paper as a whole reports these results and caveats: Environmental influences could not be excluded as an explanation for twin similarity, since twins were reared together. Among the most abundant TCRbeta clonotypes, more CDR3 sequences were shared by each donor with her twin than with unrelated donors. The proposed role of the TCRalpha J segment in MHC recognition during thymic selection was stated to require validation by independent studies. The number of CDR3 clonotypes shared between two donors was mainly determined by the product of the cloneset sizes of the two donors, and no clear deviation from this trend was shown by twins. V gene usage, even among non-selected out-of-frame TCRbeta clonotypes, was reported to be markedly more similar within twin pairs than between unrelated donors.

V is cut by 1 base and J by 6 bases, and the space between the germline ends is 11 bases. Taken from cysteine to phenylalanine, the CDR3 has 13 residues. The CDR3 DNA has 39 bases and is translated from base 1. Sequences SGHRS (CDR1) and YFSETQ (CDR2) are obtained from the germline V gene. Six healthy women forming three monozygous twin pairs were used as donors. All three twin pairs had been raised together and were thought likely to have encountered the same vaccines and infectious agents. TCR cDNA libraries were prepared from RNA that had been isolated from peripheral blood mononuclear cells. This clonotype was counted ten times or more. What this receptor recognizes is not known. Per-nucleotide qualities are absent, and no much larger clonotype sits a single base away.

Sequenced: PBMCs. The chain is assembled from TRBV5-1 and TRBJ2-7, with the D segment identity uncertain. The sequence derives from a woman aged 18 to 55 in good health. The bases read TGCGCCAGCAGCTTGTCAGGTTTTGGCGAGCAGTACTTC. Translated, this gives CASSLSGFGEQYF.